This T cell receptor beta chain was observed in a study of OX40 agonist ivuxolimab in advanced cancers. Study at large: The treatment was a fully human IgG2 OX40 agonist, ivuxolimab.

CDR3 length equals 15 residues. From germline, CDR1 is MNHNS and CDR2 SASEGT. V was shortened by 8 bases and J by 4 bases, with 21 bases between the two germline ends. Excluded were patients having autoimmune disease history or systemic immunosuppression. Sampling of blood occurred at baseline, cycle 4 day 1, and cycle 7 day 1. The table came from immunoSEQ multiplex PCR; TCRdb's copy has only in-frame clones and leaves some out. The sample gives about 70,000 clones, approximately 90% of which show up once; 2.8% is in the top ten. About this clone itself: Antigen: not known.

Findings of the study overall: Clonal expansion in partial responders at 0.1-3.0 mg/kg ranked among the lowest.

The chain has TRBV6-1 and TRBJ2-7; D could derive from TRBD1 or TRBD2 (7 bases each). The TCR sequence derives from an adult with an advanced solid tumor such as melanoma, head and neck, liver or kidney cancer. The sequencing used CD4+ or CD8+ T cells sorted from blood, collected in a trial of the OX40 agonist ivuxolimab. The CDR3 region has the DNA TGTGCCAGCTCCAGATTTAGACAGGGAGGGTACGAGCAGTACTTC. Translating gives CASSRFRQGGYEQYF.